These 5 T cell receptor beta chains share one sample of origin, sequenced in a study of T-cell memory formation after mild COVID-19. TCRdb fed the 5' RACE reads into MiXCR, producing one record per CDR3 protein. The table records about 340,000 distinct CDR3 sequences, 13% of them present only once. Sequencing was performed on PBMCs or a T cell subset sorted from them (not recorded which). These receptors all stem from a man aged 18 to 29 who had mild COVID-19 (a few samples of this study predate the infection). Cell type and time point are not known.

This clonotype came up a few times. The rearrangement joins TRBV6-1 to TRBJ1-5; the match to TRBD1 covers 9 bases. From germline, CDR1 is MNHNS and CDR2 SASEGT. V shed 4 bases, J shed 2 bases, and the junction held 9 bases outside the gene matches. CDR3 length equals 17 residues. The DNA of the CDR3 is TGTGCCAGCAGTGTCAGGACAGGGGTACCCGGCAATCAGCCCCAGCATTTT. Its translation: CASSVRTGVPGNQPQHF.

This clonotype was observed a handful of times. This sequence joins TRBV12-3 or TRBV12-4 and TRBJ1-1; unclear D gene. There are 14 residues in the CDR3. The ends were cut back, 5 bases at V and 2 bases at J, with 12 bases in the middle. DNA of the CDR3: TGTGCCAGCAGTACCCGCCAGGAAAACACTGAAGCTTTCTTT. Translating gives CASSTRQENTEAFF.

This clonotype was observed many times. The CDR3 coding sequence is TGCGCCAGCCGGACTAGCCTCACAGATACGCAGTATTTT. Protein: CASRTSLTDTQYF. The chain carries TRBV5-1 and TRBJ2-3, with 8 bases that match TRBD2. Germline values: CDR1 SGHRS, CDR2 YFSETQ. V shed 7 bases, J shed 2 bases, and the junction held 3 bases outside the gene matches. This CDR3 has 13 residues. Full variable domain (rest looked up from reference TRBV5-1 and TRBJ2-3): KAGVTQTPRYLIKTRGQQVTLSCSPISGHRSVSWYQQTPGQGLQFLFEYFSETQRNKGNFPGRFSGRQFSNSRSEMNVSTLELGDSALYLCASRTSLTDTQYFGPGTRLTVL.

The chain has TRBV7-9 and TRBJ2-5; 9 bases agree with TRBD1. V was clipped by 5 bases and J by 2 bases; unmatched bases: 9. CDR1 and CDR2 (germline): SEHNR, FQNEAQ (reference sequence). The CDR3 has 16 amino acids. This CDR3 reads CASSLLGQGFQETQYF. The CDR3 DNA follows: TGTGCCAGCAGCCTATTGGGACAGGGCTTTCAAGAGACCCAGTACTTC.

The rearrangement uses TRBV20-1 and TRBJ2-7; 8 bases map to TRBD2. Germline V gene sequence: CDR1 DFQATT, CDR2 SNEGSKA (reference sequence). Losses at the gene ends were 4 bases for V and 5 bases for J; bases not matched to a gene: 16. CDR3 length: 16 amino acids. CDR3 loop: CSATSGRGGIFNEQYF. The DNA for the CDR3 is TGCAGTGCTACCTCGGGACGGGGGGGTATATTCAACGAGCAGTACTTC.